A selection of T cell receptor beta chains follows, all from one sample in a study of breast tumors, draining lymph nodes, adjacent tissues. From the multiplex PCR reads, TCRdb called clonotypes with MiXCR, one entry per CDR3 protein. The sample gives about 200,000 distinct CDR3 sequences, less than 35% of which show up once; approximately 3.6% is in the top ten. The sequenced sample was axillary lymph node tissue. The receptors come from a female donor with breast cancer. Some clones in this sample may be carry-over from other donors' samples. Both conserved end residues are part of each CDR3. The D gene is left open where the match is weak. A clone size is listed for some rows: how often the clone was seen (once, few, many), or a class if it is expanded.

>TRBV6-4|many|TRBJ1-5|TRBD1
CATPGQKDNQPQHF
TGTGCCACTCCGGGACAGAAGGACAATCAGCCCCAGCATTTT
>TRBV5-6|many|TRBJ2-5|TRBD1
CASSRQGSGETQYF
TGTGCCAGCAGCAGACAGGGTTCCGGGGAGACCCAGTACTTC
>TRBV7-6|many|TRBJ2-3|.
CASSPKGLGPTDTQYF
TGTGCCAGCAGCCCGAAGGGCTTAGGTCCCACAGATACGCAGTATTTT
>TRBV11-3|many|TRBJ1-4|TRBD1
CASSAGQGTSTNEKLFF
TGTGCCAGCAGCGCGGGACAGGGGACCTCAACTAATGAAAAACTGTTTTTT
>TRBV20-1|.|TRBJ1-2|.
CSARDGVGYTF
TGCAGTGCCCGGGACGGGGTTGGCTACACCTTC
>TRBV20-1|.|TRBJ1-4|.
CSAREGLFF
TGCAGTGCTAGAGAAGGACTGTTTTTT
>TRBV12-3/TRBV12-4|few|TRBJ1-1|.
CASSLASGMVNTEAFF
TGTGCCAGCAGTTTAGCGAGCGGCATGGTGAACACTGAAGCTTTCTTT
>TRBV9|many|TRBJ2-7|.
CASSVRSGYEQYF
TGTGCCAGCAGCGTAAGGAGCGGTTACGAGCAGTACTTC
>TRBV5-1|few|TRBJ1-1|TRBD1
CASTQGDSPSLVNTEAFF
TGCGCCAGCACCCAAGGGGACAGCCCCTCACTCGTGAACACTGAAGCTTTCTTT
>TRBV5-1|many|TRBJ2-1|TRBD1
CASSIGQGSYNEQFF
TGCGCCAGCAGCATCGGACAGGGATCCTACAATGAGCAGTTCTTC
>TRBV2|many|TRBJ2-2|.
CASSEVRANTGELFF
TGTGCCAGCAGTGAAGTACGGGCGAACACCGGGGAGCTGTTTTTT
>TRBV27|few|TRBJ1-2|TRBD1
CASRLTGGNGYTF
TGTGCCAGCAGATTGACAGGGGGCAATGGCTACACCTTC
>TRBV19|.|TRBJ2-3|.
CASTGGVSTDTQYF
TGTGCCAGTACAGGTGGTGTTAGCACAGATACGCAGTATTTT
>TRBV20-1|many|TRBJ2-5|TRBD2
CSAPGGQETQYF
TGCAGTGCACCGGGGGGGCAGGAGACCCAGTACTTC
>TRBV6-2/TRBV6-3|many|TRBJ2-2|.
CASSREEASGELFF
TGTGCCAGCAGTCGAGAGGAGGCCTCTGGGGAGCTGTTTTTT
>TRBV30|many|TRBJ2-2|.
CAWRLLAGELFF
TGTGCCTGGAGATTATTGGCCGGGGAGCTGTTTTTT